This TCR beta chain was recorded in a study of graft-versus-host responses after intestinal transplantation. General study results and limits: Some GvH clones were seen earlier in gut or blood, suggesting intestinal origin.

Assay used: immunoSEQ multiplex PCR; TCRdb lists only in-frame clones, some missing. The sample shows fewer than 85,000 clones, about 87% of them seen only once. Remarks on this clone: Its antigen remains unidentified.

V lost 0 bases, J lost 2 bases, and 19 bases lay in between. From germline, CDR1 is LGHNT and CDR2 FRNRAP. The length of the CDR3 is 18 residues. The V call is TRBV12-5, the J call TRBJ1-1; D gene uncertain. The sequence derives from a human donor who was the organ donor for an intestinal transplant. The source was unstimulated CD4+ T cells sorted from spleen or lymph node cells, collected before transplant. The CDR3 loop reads CASGLVLSEAAVNTEAFF. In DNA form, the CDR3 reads TGTGCTAGTGGTTTGGTACTGTCCGAGGCGGCAGTTAACACTGAAGCTTTCTTT.